This T cell receptor beta chain was identified during a study of blood T cell repertoires in COVID-19. Germline loops: CDR1 LNHDA, CDR2 SQIVND (reference sequence). This CDR3 is 14 amino acids long. Trimming left V 7 bases short and J 7 bases short, with 17 bases between. Per the original methods: Reference gene primers were amplified, and this amplification served to estimate nucleated cell counts. Here immunoSEQ multiplex PCR was the method, and the copy in TCRdb shows in-frame clones only, minus some. The V and J calls and the clone size are those of that table, but D and trimming were determined from the DNA. Here the sample spans over 200,000 clones, approximately 82% being singletons. Cohorts were assigned according to the clinical history that participants reported. Cohort 3 recovery required two negative PCRs, clearance, or symptom resolution. In this sample, this clone turned up a few times.

This chain links TRBV19 with TRBJ1-5, with TRBD1 as a possible D gene (6 bases). The TCR sequence derives from a man aged 35 to 55 who had recovered from COVID-19. Sequenced input: PBMCs or T cells enriched from blood (not recorded which). Here the CDR3 DNA reads TGTGCCAGTATCCCGAGTTGGGGGCACCAGCCCCAGCATTTT. Its translation is CASIPSWGHQPQHF.